The 8 T cell receptor beta chains listed next were all sequenced from one sample in a study of vaccination effects on CD4 cells after COVID-19. The culture ran for 10 days, and then CD4+ T cells were isolated. Each participant was administered two doses of either the BNT162b2 or the mRNA-1273 vaccine. No antigen has been identified for these receptors. Sequencing used immunoSEQ multiplex PCR; TCRdb keeps in-frame clones, though not all of them. Of approximately 30,000 clones in the sample, 70% to 75% were seen once. The sequences come from CD4+ T cells from PBMCs cultured without peptide, collected after COVID-19 vaccination. The receptors stem from a human donor who received a COVID-19 vaccine.

The V gene is TRBV10-3, the J gene TRBJ1-4, with unresolved D. Trimming cost V 4 bases and J 13 bases, with 10 bases left between them. CDR1 is ENHRY and CDR2 is SYGVKD in the germline V gene. The CDR3 consists of 11 residues. The CDR3 nucleotides are TGTGCCATCAGTGGCGGAGGGCCACTGTTTTTT. Translating it yields CAISGGGPLFF.

The chain is built from TRBV11-2 and TRBJ2-4; possible D gene TRBD2, 7 bases. This CDR3 has 15 residues. In germline, CDR1 is SGHAT, CDR2 FQNNGV. Between the trimmed V and J ends, which lost 0 bases and 6 bases, there was a span of 12 bases. The CDR3 region has the DNA TGTGCCAGCAGCTTAGAAGGGGGAGGGGTAAACATTCAGTACTTC. Protein product: CASSLEGGGVNIQYF.

V gene TRBV6-5 combines with J gene TRBJ2-5, with no clear D. The CDR3 length is 12 residues. In germline, CDR1 is MNHEY, CDR2 SVGAGI. V lost 6 bases and J 2 bases, leaving 7 bases between the germline ends. The DNA of the CDR3 is TGTGCCAGCAGAGCCTTACAAGAGACCCAGTACTTC. This sequence encodes CASRALQETQYF.

The gene calls are TRBV5-1 and TRBJ1-1; TRBD1 matches at 8 bases. Unmatched junction bases numbered 12, after V lost 4 bases and J lost 1 base. Germline-derived CDR1 and CDR2 are SGHRS and YFSETQ. The CDR3 contains 17 residues. The CDR3 reads CASSLTGTGTQNTEAFF. The CDR3 DNA reads as TGCGCCAGCAGCCTGACCGGGACAGGAACACAGAACACTGAAGCTTTCTTT.

The chain links TRBV30 to TRBJ1-1, with TRBD1 matching 12 bases. The CDR3 has 16 amino acids. Per the germline V gene, CDR1 is GTSNPN and CDR2 is SVGIG (reference sequence). Germline trimming cut 1 base from V and 0 bases from J; bases unmatched to any gene: 3. In DNA form, the CDR3 reads TGTGCCTGGAGTGGGGGGACAGGGGGCATGAACACTGAAGCTTTCTTT. It codes for CAWSGGTGGMNTEAFF.

This clone showed up just a few times. The chain joins TRBV5-1 to TRBJ2-1; D tentatively reads TRBD1 or TRBD2 (5 bases each). The V end was cut by 7 bases, the J end by 7 bases, with 21 bases between. Germline lookup yields CDR1 SGHRS and CDR2 YFSETQ. This CDR3 has 15 amino acids. CDR3 protein: CASSTGATGRNEQFF. CDR3 in DNA: TGCGCCAGCTCCACCGGGGCAACGGGTCGTAATGAGCAGTTCTTC.

V and J are TRBV4-1 and TRBJ1-1, with TRBD1 as a possible D gene (5 bases). Trimming left V 2 bases short and J 0 bases short, with 13 bases between. This CDR3 has 16 amino acids. Germline V lookup: CDR1 MGHRA, CDR2 YSYEKL. The CDR3 coding sequence is TGCGCCAGCAGCCAAAGGGACGACAGTATGAACACTGAAGCTTTCTTT. Encoded protein: CASSQRDDSMNTEAFF.

This clone appeared a single time. The genes are TRBV5-4 and TRBJ2-1; 8 bases fit TRBD1. This CDR3 spans 17 amino acids. V trimming: 3 bases; J trimming: 0 bases; junction bases outside the gene matches: 8. Per germline, CDR1 SGHNT and CDR2 YYREEE (reference sequence). The DNA of the CDR3 is TGTGCCAGCAGCTCGGATAGGACAGGGAGCTCCTACAATGAGCAGTTCTTC. Translation gives CASSSDRTGSSYNEQFF.